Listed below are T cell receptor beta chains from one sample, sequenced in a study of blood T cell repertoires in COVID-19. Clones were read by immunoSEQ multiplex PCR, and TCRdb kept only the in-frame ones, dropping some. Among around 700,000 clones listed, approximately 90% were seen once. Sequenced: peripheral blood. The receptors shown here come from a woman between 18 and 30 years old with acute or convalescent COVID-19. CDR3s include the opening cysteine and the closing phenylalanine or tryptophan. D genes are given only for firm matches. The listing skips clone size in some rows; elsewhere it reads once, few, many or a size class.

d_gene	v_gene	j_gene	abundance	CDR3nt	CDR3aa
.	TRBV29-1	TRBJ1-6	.	TGCAGCGCGGGGGAGGCTAATTCACCCCTCCACTTT	CSAGEANSPLHF
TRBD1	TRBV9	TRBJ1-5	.	TGTGCCAGCAGCGCCACGACAGGGGGCGGTCAGCCCCAGCATTTT	CASSATTGGGQPQHF
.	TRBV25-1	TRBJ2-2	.	TGTGCCAGCAGTAGGAGTCACCCGAACACCGGGGAGCTGTTTTTT	CASSRSHPNTGELFF
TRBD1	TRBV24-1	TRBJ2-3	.	TGTGCCACCAGTGATCTGGGACAGGGGGCTGAAGATACGCAGTATTTT	CATSDLGQGAEDTQYF
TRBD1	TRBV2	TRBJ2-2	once	TGTGCCACTAAGGGGGCCGTTGCCGGGGAGCTGTTTTTT	CATKGAVAGELFF
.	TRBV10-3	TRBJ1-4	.	TGTGCCATCAGTGAGTCCTCGACAGGAGAGGGAAAACTGTTTTTT	CAISESSTGEGKLFF
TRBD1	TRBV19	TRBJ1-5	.	TGTGCCAGTAGTGCAGACAGGGGTAGCAATCAGCCCCAGCATTTT	CASSADRGSNQPQHF
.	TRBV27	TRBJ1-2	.	TGTGCCAGCAGTCCCTTACTCGGGCGGGGAGGAGACTATGGCTACACCTTC	CASSPLLGRGGDYGYTF
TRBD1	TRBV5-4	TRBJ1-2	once	TGTGCCAGCAGCCCAGTAGACAGGGGGGATGGCTACACCTTC	CASSPVDRGDGYTF
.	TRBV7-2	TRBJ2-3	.	TGTGCCAGCAGCCCACGGAGGGGCACAGATACGCAGTATTTT	CASSPRRGTDTQYF
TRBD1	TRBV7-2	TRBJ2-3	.	TGTGCCAGCAGCCCCCTTCCGGGACAGGGCACAGATACGCAGTATTTT	CASSPLPGQGTDTQYF
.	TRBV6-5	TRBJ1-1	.	TGTGCCGCCAGCGGGCTAAACACTGAAGCTTTCTTT	CAASGLNTEAFF
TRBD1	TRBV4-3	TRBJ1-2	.	TGCGCCAGCAGCCAAGATCGAAGGGGACAGCCTAACTATGGCTACACCTTC	CASSQDRRGQPNYGYTF
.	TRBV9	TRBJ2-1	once	TGTGCCAGCAGCGAGGCGGGACTCCCCTACAATGAGCAGTTCTTC	CASSEAGLPYNEQFF
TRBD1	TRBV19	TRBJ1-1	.	TGTGCCAGTACCCCCGGGACAGGGACTGAAGCTTTCTTT	CASTPGTGTEAFF
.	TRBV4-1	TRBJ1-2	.	TGCGCCAGCAGTGAAGGGGCAGACATCTATGGCTACACCTTC	CASSEGADIYGYTF
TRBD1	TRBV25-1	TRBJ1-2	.	TGTGCCAGCAGTGATGGCAACAGGGGGCACTATGGCTACACCTTC	CASSDGNRGHYGYTF
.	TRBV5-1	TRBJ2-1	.	TGCGCCAGCAGCTTGAGGGCAGCAGGGGGAGGAGTAGAGCAGTTCTTC	CASSLRAAGGGVEQFF
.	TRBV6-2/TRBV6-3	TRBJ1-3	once	TGTGCCAGCAGTTACCCGAGGGCTGGAAACACCATATATTTT	CASSYPRAGNTIYF
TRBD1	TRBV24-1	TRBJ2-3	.	TGTGCCATCCACCGGGACAGGGGATCAGATACGCAGTATTTT	CAIHRDRGSDTQYF
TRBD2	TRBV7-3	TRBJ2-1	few	TGTGCCAGCAGCCGGACTAGCGGGGGCATGTACAATGAGCAGTTCTTC	CASSRTSGGMYNEQFF
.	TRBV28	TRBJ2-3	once	TGTGCCAGCAGTGTCCCTTCTAATAGTCAAGATACGCAGTATTTT	CASSVPSNSQDTQYF
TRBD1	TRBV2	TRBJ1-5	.	TGTGCCAGCAGTGCCCGGGACAGGGGTACCCTTAGCAATCAGCCCCAGCATTTT	CASSARDRGTLSNQPQHF
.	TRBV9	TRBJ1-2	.	TGTGCCAGCAGCGTGCAGGGTGGAGGCTACACCTTC	CASSVQGGGYTF
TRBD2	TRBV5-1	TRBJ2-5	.	TGCGCCAGCAGCCGGCAGGGACTAGAGATACAAGAGACCCAGTACTTC	CASSRQGLEIQETQYF
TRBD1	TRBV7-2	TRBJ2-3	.	TGTGCCAGCAGCTTTGGACAGGGGGATACAGATACGCAGTATTTT	CASSFGQGDTDTQYF
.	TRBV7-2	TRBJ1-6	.	TGTGCCAGCAGCCCCTCGGGCGTCGGGGGGAGTAATTCACCCCTCCACTTT	CASSPSGVGGSNSPLHF
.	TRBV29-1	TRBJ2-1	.	TGCAGCGTCCGTACACAGGTCCTCTCCTACAATGAGCAGTTCTTC	CSVRTQVLSYNEQFF
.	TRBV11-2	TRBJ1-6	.	TGTGCCAGCAGCTCCTTCTGGCGGCCTTCACCCCTCCACTTT	CASSSFWRPSPLHF
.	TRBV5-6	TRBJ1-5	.	TGTGCCAGCAGCCCGGGAGGGGCAGGTCAGCCCCAGCATTTT	CASSPGGAGQPQHF
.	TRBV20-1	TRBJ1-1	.	TGCAGTGCCCCTAAGCCTGAAGCTTTCTTT	CSAPKPEAFF
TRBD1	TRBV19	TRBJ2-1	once	TGTGCCAGTAGTATCTCAACCCGGGACAGGGGGCGATATGAGCAGTTCTTC	CASSISTRDRGRYEQFF
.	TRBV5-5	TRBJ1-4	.	TGTGCCAGCAGCTTGGCAGGGATCGGAGAAAAACTGTTTTTT	CASSLAGIGEKLFF
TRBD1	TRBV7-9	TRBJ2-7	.	TGTGCCAGCAGCTTAACCTCCGGGACAGGGGGTTACGAGCAGTACTTC	CASSLTSGTGGYEQYF
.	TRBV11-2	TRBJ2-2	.	TGTGCCAGCAGCTTACCTTCTAGGGGCACCGGGGAGCTGTTTTTT	CASSLPSRGTGELFF
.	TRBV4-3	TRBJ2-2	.	TGCGCCAGCAGCCCCAGGGGCCTCGGGGGGACCGGGGAGCTGTTTTTT	CASSPRGLGGTGELFF
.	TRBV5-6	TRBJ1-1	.	TGTGCCAGCAGCTTTCAAACAGGCCCGGGGGCTGAAGCTTTCTTT	CASSFQTGPGAEAFF
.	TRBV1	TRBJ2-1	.	TGCACCAGCCCAGGGTTACCCTACAATGAGCAGTTCTTC	CTSPGLPYNEQFF
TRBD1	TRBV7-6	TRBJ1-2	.	TGTGCCAGCAGCATAGGGACAGATGGTTATGGCTACACCTTC	CASSIGTDGYGYTF
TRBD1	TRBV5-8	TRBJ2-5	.	TGTGCCAGCAGCTTAGGGACAGGCGTCAACAAAGAGACCCAGTACTTC	CASSLGTGVNKETQYF